A single sample gave rise to the 27 T cell receptor beta chains below, sequenced in a study of T cell responses to AZD1222 COVID-19 vaccine. Assay: immunoSEQ multiplex PCR; the TCRdb copy retains only in-frame clones and omits some. The data contain 100,000 to 150,000 clones, 85% to 90% of them singletons. This specimen consisted of peripheral blood, obtained on day 0 of AZD1222 vaccination. The receptors come from an adult in good health.

This clone was seen only once. The V call is TRBV1, the J call TRBJ2-7; the D call in the table, TRBD2, was not verified against the DNA. TRBV1 is a documented pseudogene. CDR3 length equals 15 residues. The DNA of the CDR3 is TGCACCAGCAGTCCAGGGACTAGCGTCTCCTACGAGCAGTACTTC. Protein: CTSSPGTSVSYEQYF.

The chain uses TRBV4-1 and TRBJ2-3, with TRBD2 matching 11 bases. The CDR3 runs to 15 residues. Germline CDR1 is MGHRA and CDR2 is YSYEKL. V lost 2 bases and J lost 6; bases outside the gene matches: 4. Here the CDR3 DNA reads TGCGCCAGCAGCCAACTAGCGGGAGGTTCGGATACGCAGTATTTT. Its protein is CASSQLAGGSDTQYF.

V gene TRBV3-1 (or the pseudogene TRBV3-2) combines with J gene TRBJ2-3; TRBD2 matches 10 bases. This CDR3 comprises 14 residues. Trimming removed 4 bases from V and 5 bases from J; junction bases left unmatched: 3. Germline CDR1 and CDR2: LGHDT and YNNKEL (reference sequence). Here the CDR3 DNA reads TGTGCCAGCAGCCCTAGCGGGAGAGGAGATACGCAGTATTTT. Translation gives CASSPSGRGDTQYF.

The chain has TRBV18 and TRBJ1-2; D might be TRBD1 (5 bases). The CDR3 spans 13 residues. CDR1 and CDR2 from the germline V gene are KGHSH and LQKENI. Trimming took off 2 bases at V and 4 bases at J, with 8 bases between the two ends. The DNA of the CDR3 is TGTGCCAGCTCACCAGGGGGGATCTATGGCTACACCTTC. It specifies CASSPGGIYGYTF. The variable domain in full, completed from reference TRBV18 and TRBJ1-2, reads NAGVMQNPRHLVRRRGQEARLRCSPMKGHSHVYWYRQLPEEGLKFMVYLQKENIIDESGMPKERFSAEFPKEGPSILRIQQVVRGDSAAYFCASSPGGIYGYTFGSGTRLTVV.

V and J are TRBV29-1 and TRBJ2-7, with a possible D match to TRBD1 (5 bases). The CDR3 is 10 residues long. The V end was cut by 5 bases, the J end by 5 bases, with 7 bases between. Germline loops: CDR1 SQVTM, CDR2 ANQGSEA. CDR3 region: CSVLGDEQYF. In nucleotides, the CDR3 is TGCAGCGTTCTAGGGGACGAGCAGTACTTC.

The chain is built from TRBV7-6 and TRBJ2-7, with TRBD2 identical over 11 bases. Trimming removed 3 bases from V and 6 bases from J; junction bases left unmatched: 7. Germline V gene lookup returns CDR1 SGHVS and CDR2 FNYEAQ. The CDR3 has 15 amino acids. DNA of the CDR3: TGTGCCAGCAGCTTTAGCGGGGGGGCCCGTAGCGAGCAGTACTTC. It is translated as CASSFSGGARSEQYF.

The CDR3 reads CASTSTGTEQYF. Written as DNA, the CDR3 is TGTGCCAGCACCTCGACAGGGACCGAGCAGTACTTC. The chain uses TRBV6-5 and TRBJ2-7; 7 bases fit TRBD1. Unmatched junction bases numbered 6, after V lost 7 bases and J lost 6 bases. The CDR3 runs 12 residues. Germline loops: CDR1 MNHEY, CDR2 SVGAGI.

This chain's CDR3 is CASRRGSSYNSPLHF. In nucleotides, the CDR3 is TGTGCCAGCCGAAGGGGGAGCTCCTATAATTCACCCCTCCACTTT. The chain employs TRBV28 and TRBJ1-6; tentative D call: TRBD1 (6 bases). CDR1 and CDR2 (germline): MDHEN, SYDVKM. The CDR3 has 15 amino acids. The V end was cut by 8 bases, the J end by 0 bases, with 11 bases between. The whole variable domain, remainder taken from reference TRBV28 and TRBJ1-6, is DVKVTQSSRYLVKRTGEKVFLECVQDMDHENMFWYRQDPGLGLRLIYFSYDVKMKEKGDIPEGYSVSREKKERFSLILESASTNQTSMYLCASRRGSSYNSPLHFGNGTRLTVT.

The chain is built from TRBV18 and TRBJ2-2, with 10 bases lining up with TRBD2. Germline V gene sequence: CDR1 KGHSH, CDR2 LQKENI. The CDR3 is made up of 15 amino acids. V lost 0 bases and J lost 7; bases outside the gene matches: 2. CDR3: CASSPPGLANGELFF. CDR3 coding DNA: TGTGCCAGCTCACCACCGGGACTAGCGAACGGGGAGCTGTTTTTT. Full variable domain (outside the CDR3, taken from reference TRBV18 and TRBJ2-2): NAGVMQNPRHLVRRRGQEARLRCSPMKGHSHVYWYRQLPEEGLKFMVYLQKENIIDESGMPKERFSAEFPKEGPSILRIQQVVRGDSAAYFCASSPPGLANGELFFGEGSRLTVL.

In its sample, this clone was seen a few times. The chain recombines TRBV19 with TRBJ1-1; 10 bases are shared with TRBD1. Germline V gene lookup returns CDR1 LNHDA and CDR2 SQIVND (reference sequence). CDR3 length equals 16 residues. Trimming removed 2 bases from V and 8 bases from J; junction bases left unmatched: 11. CDR3 sequence reads: CASSIWTGGMRSEAFF. The CDR3 nucleotides are TGTGCCAGTAGTATATGGACAGGGGGAATGAGATCGGAAGCTTTCTTT.

V is TRBV10-3 and J is TRBJ2-3; 10 bases are shared with TRBD1. CDR3 size: 15 residues. CDR1 is ENHRY and CDR2 is SYGVKD in the germline V gene. Trimming removed 6 bases from V and 5 bases from J; junction bases left unmatched: 8. The CDR3: CAISKTGGGLDTQYF. As DNA, the CDR3 is TGTGCCATCAGCAAGACAGGGGGCGGTTTAGATACGCAGTATTTT.

The chain couples TRBV5-4 to TRBJ2-6, with TRBD2 matching over 7 bases. Germline V gene sequence: CDR1 SGHNT, CDR2 YYREEE (reference sequence). The CDR3 covers 13 residues. V lost 4 bases, J lost 14 bases, and 9 bases stayed unmatched. The CDR3 is CASSPQRGQILTF. In DNA, the CDR3 is TGTGCCAGCAGCCCCCAGCGGGGTCAGATCCTGACTTTC.

This sequence joins TRBV27 and TRBJ2-3; 8 nucleotides align to TRBD2. The CDR3 is made up of 16 amino acids. CDR1 is MNHEY, CDR2 SMNVEV, per germline (reference sequence). J was trimmed by 1 base and V by 6 bases; bases with no gene match: 9. The CDR3 nucleotides read TGTGCCAGCAGGTCCCGGGGGGGGTCAGGCACAGATACGCAGTATTTT. Protein sequence: CASRSRGGSGTDTQYF.

This clone showed up just a few times. This sequence joins TRBV2 and TRBJ2-2; a possible D gene is TRBD2 (6 bases). Germline CDR1 and CDR2: SNHLY and FYNNEI. V dropped 1 base and J dropped 1 base, with 16 bases sitting between them. CDR3 length: 18 residues. For the CDR3, the DNA is TGTGCCAGCAGTGAAGTCTCGGTGGTAGCGGTGAACACCGGGGAGCTGTTTTTT. Translating gives CASSEVSVVAVNTGELFF.

The V call is TRBV28, the J call TRBJ2-2; perhaps TRBD2 as D (6 bases). Trimming removed 7 bases at V and 5 bases at J, with 17 bases between. Looked up from germline, CDR1 is MDHEN and CDR2 is SYDVKM. This CDR3 is built from 15 residues. The CDR3 region has the DNA TGTGCCAGCATCCGTGGCGGGACCCCTACCGGGGAGCTGTTTTTT. Protein: CASIRGGTPTGELFF.

The chain employs TRBV6-2 or TRBV6-3 and TRBJ2-1, with 9 bases fitting TRBD2. Unmatched junction bases numbered 10, after V lost 2 bases and J lost 5 bases. This CDR3 has 17 residues. The germline gives CDR1 MNHEY, CDR2 SVGEGT. The CDR3 nucleotides are TGTGCCAGCAGTTACATGGGTAGCGGGAGACGGGACAATGAGCAGTTCTTC. This translates into CASSYMGSGRRDNEQFF.

This clone was counted only a few times. The chain recombines TRBV6-5 with TRBJ1-1; no clear D. The germline gives CDR1 MNHEY, CDR2 SVGAGI. CDR3 length equals 14 residues. V dropped 5 bases and J dropped 5 bases, with 15 bases sitting between them. The CDR3 DNA is TGTGCCAGCAGTCCGATGTCAGGTTTGACTGAAGCTTTCTTT. Protein: CASSPMSGLTEAFF.

V usage is TRBV27 and J usage is TRBJ2-7, with D maybe TRBD2 (5 bases). Trimming left V 2 bases short and J 5 bases short, with 13 bases between. CDR3 length equals 14 residues. Germline-derived CDR1 and CDR2 are MNHEY and SMNVEV (reference sequence). The CDR3 bases are TGTGCCAGCAGTTTAACCGGACGAGGGAACGAGCAGTACTTC. This codes for CASSLTGRGNEQYF.

V usage is TRBV7-8 and J usage is TRBJ2-2, with D unresolved. The ends were cut back, 2 bases at V and 10 bases at J, with 5 bases in the middle. The V gene's germline CDR1 is SGHVS and CDR2 FQNEAQ. This CDR3 comprises 11 residues. For the CDR3, the DNA is TGTGCCAGCAGCTTATCTGAGGAGCTGTTTTTT. Translation gives CASSLSEELFF.

This clone was recorded a few times. This CDR3 reads CASSWGLAGFNEQFF. The DNA of the CDR3 is TGTGCCAGCAGCTGGGGACTAGCGGGGTTCAATGAGCAGTTCTTC. V is TRBV7-9 and J is TRBJ2-1; 13 bases are a match to TRBD2. The CDR3 runs 15 residues. Germline assignment: CDR1 SEHNR and CDR2 FQNEAQ (reference sequence). The V gene end was trimmed by 4 bases and the J gene end by 6 bases; junction bases not matched to a gene: 3.

The chain uses TRBV19 and TRBJ1-5; D gene ambiguous. This CDR3 has 13 residues. V lost 7 bases, J lost 6 bases, and 13 bases lay in between. Germline V gene sequence: CDR1 LNHDA, CDR2 SQIVND (reference sequence). CDR3 protein: CASNPLGGQPQHF. The CDR3 coding sequence is TGTGCCAGTAACCCCCTTGGCGGTCAGCCCCAGCATTTT.

V and J are TRBV28 and TRBJ1-5; D uncertain. Trimming took 7 bases from V and 3 from J, leaving 13 bases between them. This CDR3 spans 14 amino acids. The germline gives CDR1 MDHEN, CDR2 SYDVKM. Written as DNA, the CDR3 is TGTGCCAGCAAAGGACGTTACACCAATCAGCCCCAGCATTTT. Translated: CASKGRYTNQPQHF. Drawing the rest from reference TRBV28 and TRBJ1-5, the complete variable domain is DVKVTQSSRYLVKRTGEKVFLECVQDMDHENMFWYRQDPGLGLRLIYFSYDVKMKEKGDIPEGYSVSREKKERFSLILESASTNQTSMYLCASKGRYTNQPQHFGDGTRLSIL.

CDR3 region: CASSYQGGDEKLFF. For the CDR3, the DNA is TGTGCCAGCAGCTACCAGGGTGGGGATGAAAAACTGTTTTTT. V usage is TRBV7-2 and J usage is TRBJ1-4; D is perhaps TRBD1 (5 bases). Germline lookup yields CDR1 SGHTA and CDR2 FQGNSA. Trimming left V 4 bases short and J 6 bases short, with 12 bases between. The CDR3 is 14 amino acids.

The chain recombines TRBV28 with TRBJ2-3; 11 bases agree with TRBD1. The CDR3 sequence is 14 residues long. Germline V CDR1 and CDR2: MDHEN, SYDVKM. The J segment lost 6 bases and the V segment lost 6 bases, leaving 5 bases of the junction unmatched. For the CDR3, the DNA is TGTGCCAGCAGCCGGGGACAGGGGGGGGATACGCAGTATTTT. It specifies CASSRGQGGDTQYF.

The chain carries TRBV27 and TRBJ2-3, with TRBD2 matching 7 bases. Germline-derived CDR1 and CDR2 are MNHEY and SMNVEV (reference sequence). The CDR3 has 14 amino acids. V shed 7 bases, J shed 0 bases, and the junction held 4 bases outside the gene matches. The CDR3 reads CASKWGLSTDTQYF. The CDR3 region has the DNA TGTGCCAGCAAGTGGGGACTAAGCACAGATACGCAGTATTTT.

The rearrangement links TRBV12-5 to TRBJ2-7; weak D call: TRBD1 (6 bases). The CDR3 has 13 residues. Germline CDR1 and CDR2: LGHNT and FRNRAP. Trimming stripped 5 bases from V and 6 bases from J, with 14 bases between. The CDR3 bases are TGTGCTAGTGGTCTTAGCCAGGGGAGCGAGCAGTACTTC. It codes for CASGLSQGSEQYF.

This chain's CDR3 is CASSRDWSYEQYF. CDR3 bases: TGTGCCAGCAGTCGGGACTGGTCCTACGAGCAGTACTTC. The chain has TRBV6-5 and TRBJ2-7; tentative D call: TRBD2 (6 bases). CDR3 size: 13 residues. Germline V gene lookup returns CDR1 MNHEY and CDR2 SVGAGI. Trimming removed 5 bases from V and 1 base from J, with 9 bases in between.